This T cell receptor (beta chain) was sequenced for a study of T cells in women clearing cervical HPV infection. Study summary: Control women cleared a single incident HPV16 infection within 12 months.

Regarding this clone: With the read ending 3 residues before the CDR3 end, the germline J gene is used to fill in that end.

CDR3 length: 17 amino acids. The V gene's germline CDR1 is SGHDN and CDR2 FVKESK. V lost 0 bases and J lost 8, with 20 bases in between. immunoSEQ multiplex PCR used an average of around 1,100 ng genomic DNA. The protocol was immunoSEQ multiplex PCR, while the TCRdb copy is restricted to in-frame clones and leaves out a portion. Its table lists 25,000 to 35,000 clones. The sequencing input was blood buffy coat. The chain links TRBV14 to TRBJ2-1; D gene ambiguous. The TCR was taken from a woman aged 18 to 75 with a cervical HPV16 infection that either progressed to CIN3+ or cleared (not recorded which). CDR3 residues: CASSQDITAAPMDEQFF. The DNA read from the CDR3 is TGTGCCAGCAGCCAAGATATTACGGCGGCCCCCATGGATGAG.